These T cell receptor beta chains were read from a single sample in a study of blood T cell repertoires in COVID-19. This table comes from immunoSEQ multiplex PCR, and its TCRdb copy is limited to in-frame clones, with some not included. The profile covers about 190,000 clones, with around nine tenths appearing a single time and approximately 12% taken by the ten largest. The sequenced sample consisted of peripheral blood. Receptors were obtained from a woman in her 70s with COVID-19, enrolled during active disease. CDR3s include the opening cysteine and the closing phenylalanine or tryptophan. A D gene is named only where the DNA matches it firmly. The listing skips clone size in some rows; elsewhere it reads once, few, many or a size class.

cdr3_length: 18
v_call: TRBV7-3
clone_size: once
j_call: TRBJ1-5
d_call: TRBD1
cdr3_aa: CASSFGEDRGVSNQPQHF
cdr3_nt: TGTGCCAGCAGCTTTGGGGAGGACAGGGGGGTCTCCAATCAGCCCCAGCATTTT

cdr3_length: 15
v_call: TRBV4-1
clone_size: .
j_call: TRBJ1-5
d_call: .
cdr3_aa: CASSQDNRFNQPQHF
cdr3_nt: TGCGCCAGCAGCCAAGATAACCGGTTCAATCAGCCCCAGCATTTT

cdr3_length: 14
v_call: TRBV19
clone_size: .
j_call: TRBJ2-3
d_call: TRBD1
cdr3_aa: CASSTGQGSDTQYF
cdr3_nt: TGTGCCAGTAGTACAGGACAGGGGTCAGATACGCAGTATTTT

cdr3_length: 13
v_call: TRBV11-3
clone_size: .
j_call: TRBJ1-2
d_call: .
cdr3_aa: CASSLDSSRGYTF
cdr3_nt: TGTGCCAGCAGCTTGGACTCCTCGCGCGGCTACACCTTC

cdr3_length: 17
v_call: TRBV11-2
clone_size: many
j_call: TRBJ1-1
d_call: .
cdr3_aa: CASSLRVGGAMNTEAFF
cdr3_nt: TGTGCCAGCAGCTTAAGGGTAGGAGGCGCCATGAACACTGAAGCTTTCTTT

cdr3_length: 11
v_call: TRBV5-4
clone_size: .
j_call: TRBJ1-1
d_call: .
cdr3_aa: CASSSAIEAFF
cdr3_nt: TGTGCCAGCAGCTCCGCTATCGAAGCTTTCTTT

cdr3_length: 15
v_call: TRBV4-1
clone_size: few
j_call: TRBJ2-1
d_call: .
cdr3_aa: CASSEEYSGYNEQFF
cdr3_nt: TGCGCCAGCAGCGAAGAGTATAGCGGCTACAATGAGCAGTTCTTC

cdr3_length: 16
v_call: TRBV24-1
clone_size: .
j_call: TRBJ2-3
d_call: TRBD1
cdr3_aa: CATSEPTGPDTDTQYF
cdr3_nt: TGTGCCACCAGTGAACCGACAGGGCCTGACACAGATACGCAGTATTTT

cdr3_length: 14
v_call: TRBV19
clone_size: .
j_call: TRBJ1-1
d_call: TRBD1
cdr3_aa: CASSISDRATEAFF
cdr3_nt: TGTGCCAGTAGTATATCGGACAGGGCCACTGAAGCTTTCTTT

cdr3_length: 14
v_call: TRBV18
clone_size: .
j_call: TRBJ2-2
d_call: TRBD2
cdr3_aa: CASSPGLATGELFF
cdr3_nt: TGTGCCAGCTCACCGGGACTAGCGACCGGGGAGCTGTTTTTT

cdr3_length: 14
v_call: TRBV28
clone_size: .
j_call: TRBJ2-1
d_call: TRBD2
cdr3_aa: CASSPSGRVNEQFF
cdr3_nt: TGTGCCAGCAGTCCTAGCGGGAGGGTTAATGAGCAGTTCTTC

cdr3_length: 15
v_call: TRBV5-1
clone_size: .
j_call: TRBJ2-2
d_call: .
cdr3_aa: CASSWGHGNTGELFF
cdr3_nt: TGCGCCAGCAGCTGGGGACATGGGAACACCGGGGAGCTGTTTTTT

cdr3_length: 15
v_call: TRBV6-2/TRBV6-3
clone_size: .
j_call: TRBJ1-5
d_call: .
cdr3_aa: CASSYSITGDQPQHF
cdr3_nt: TGTGCCAGCAGTTACTCTATTACAGGTGACCAGCCCCAGCATTTT

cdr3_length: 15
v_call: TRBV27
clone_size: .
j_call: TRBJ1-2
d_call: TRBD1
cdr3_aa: CASSPRTGVNYGYTF
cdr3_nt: TGTGCCAGCAGTCCAAGGACAGGGGTGAACTATGGCTACACCTTC

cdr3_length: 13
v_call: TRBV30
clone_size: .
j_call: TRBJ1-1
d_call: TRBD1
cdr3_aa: CAWNPGQSFEAFF
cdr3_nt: TGTGCCTGGAATCCGGGACAGAGTTTTGAAGCTTTCTTT

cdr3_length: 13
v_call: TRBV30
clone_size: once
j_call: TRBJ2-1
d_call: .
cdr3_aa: CAWSLSSYNEQFF
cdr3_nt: TGTGCCTGGAGTTTGAGCTCCTACAATGAGCAGTTCTTC

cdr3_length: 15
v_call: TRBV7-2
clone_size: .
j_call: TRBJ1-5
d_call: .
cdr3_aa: CASSLDAGINQPQHF
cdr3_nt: TGTGCCAGCAGCTTAGACGCAGGGATCAATCAGCCCCAGCATTTT

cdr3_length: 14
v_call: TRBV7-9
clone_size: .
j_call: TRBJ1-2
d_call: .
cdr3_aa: CASSKGDGDYGYTF
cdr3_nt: TGTGCCAGCAGCAAGGGAGACGGAGACTATGGCTACACCTTC

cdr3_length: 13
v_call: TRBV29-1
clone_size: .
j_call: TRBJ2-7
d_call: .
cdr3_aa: CSAGRGGSYEQYF
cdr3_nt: TGCAGCGCTGGGCGGGGTGGATCTTACGAGCAGTACTTC

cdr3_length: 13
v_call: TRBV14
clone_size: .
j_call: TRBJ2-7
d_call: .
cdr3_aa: CASSQGYRDIRYF
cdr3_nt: TGTGCCAGCAGCCAAGGATACCGGGACATTAGGTACTTC

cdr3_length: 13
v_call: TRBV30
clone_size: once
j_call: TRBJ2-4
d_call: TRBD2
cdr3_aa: CAWSASGSNIQYF
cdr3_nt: TGTGCCTGGAGTGCCAGCGGGAGTAACATTCAGTACTTC

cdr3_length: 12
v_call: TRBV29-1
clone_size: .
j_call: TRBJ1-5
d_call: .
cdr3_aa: CSVTVYDQPQHF
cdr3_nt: TGCAGCGTTACGGTTTATGATCAGCCCCAGCATTTT

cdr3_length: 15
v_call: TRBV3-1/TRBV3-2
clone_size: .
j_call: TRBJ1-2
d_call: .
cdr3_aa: CASSQGGAAATGYTF
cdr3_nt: TGTGCCAGCAGCCAGGGGGGGGCAGCCGCGACGGGCTACACCTTC

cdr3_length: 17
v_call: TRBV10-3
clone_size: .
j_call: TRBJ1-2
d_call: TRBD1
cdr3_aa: CAISGDKDRGFHGGYTF
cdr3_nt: TGTGCCATCAGTGGGGACAAGGACAGGGGATTTCACGGCGGCTACACCTTC

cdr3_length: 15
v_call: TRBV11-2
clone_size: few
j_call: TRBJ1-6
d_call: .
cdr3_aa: CASSPGYSYNSPLHF
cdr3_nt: TGTGCCAGCAGCCCAGGGTATTCCTATAATTCACCCCTCCACTTT

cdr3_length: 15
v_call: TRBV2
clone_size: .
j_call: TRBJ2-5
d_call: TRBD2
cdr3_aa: CASSDGGRAVETQYF
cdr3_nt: TGTGCCAGCAGTGACGGCGGGAGGGCCGTGGAGACCCAGTACTTC